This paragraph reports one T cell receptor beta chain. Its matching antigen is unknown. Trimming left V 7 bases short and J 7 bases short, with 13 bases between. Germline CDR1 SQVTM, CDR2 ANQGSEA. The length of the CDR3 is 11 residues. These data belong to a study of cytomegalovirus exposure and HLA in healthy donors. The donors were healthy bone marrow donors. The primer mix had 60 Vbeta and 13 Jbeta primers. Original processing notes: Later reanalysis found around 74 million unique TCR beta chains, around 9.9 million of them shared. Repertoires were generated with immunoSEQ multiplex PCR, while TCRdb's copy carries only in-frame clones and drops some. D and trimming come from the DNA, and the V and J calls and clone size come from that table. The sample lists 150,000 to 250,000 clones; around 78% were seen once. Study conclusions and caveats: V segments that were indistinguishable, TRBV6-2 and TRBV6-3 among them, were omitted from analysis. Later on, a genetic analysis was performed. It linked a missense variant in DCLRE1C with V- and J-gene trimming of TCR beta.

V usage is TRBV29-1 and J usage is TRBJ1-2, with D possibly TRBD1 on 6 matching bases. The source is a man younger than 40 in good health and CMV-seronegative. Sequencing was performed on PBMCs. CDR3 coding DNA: TGCAGCGGACAGGACATGAGTGGCTACACCTTC. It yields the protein CSGQDMSGYTF. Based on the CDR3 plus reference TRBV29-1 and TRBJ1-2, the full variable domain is SAVISQKPSRDICQRGTSLTIQCQVDSQVTMMFWYRQQPGQSLTLIATANQGSEATYESGFVIDKFPISRPNLTFSTLTVSNMSPEDSSIYLCSGQDMSGYTFGSGTRLTVV.